Ten or more counts support the clone carrying this T cell receptor beta chain. The sample is drawn from a study of human T cells and chemical hapten exposure. Background on the study: For the approximately 25-week duration of the study, patients were given weekly doses of diphenylcyclopropenone on the scalp.

The CDR3 is 17 amino acids. From germline, CDR1 is SGHTA and CDR2 FQGNSA. V gave up 5 bases and J gave up 5 bases; unmatched junction bases: 11. TCRdb reprocessed the RACE reads via MiXCR and lists one record per CDR3 protein. This table has about 110,000 distinct CDR3 sequences, around 10% appearing once. As for time point: pre-sensitization, week 0. Regarding treatment: therapeutic diphenylcyclopropenone sensitization with weekly scalp DPC. The source is a woman aged 45-60 years with alopecia areata. Some clones in this sample may be carry-over from other donors' samples. The chain couples TRBV7-2 to TRBJ2-3; TRBD2 matches 12 bases. The sample was whole blood, taken in connection with sensitization to the hapten diphenylcyclopropenone (DPC). CDR3 in amino acids: CASSPRASGGVVDTQYF. The DNA for the CDR3 is TGTGCCAGCAGCCCCCGGGCTAGCGGGGGGGTAGTAGATACGCAGTATTTT.